The 19 T cell receptor beta chains below were found in one sample sequenced in a study of regulatory T cells in long-lasting Graves disease. Time point here: newly diagnosed GD, antithyroid drugs for less than 3 months. Following extraction of RNA from PBMCs, that RNA was used to make the TCR library. HTBI primers from iRepertoire and Arm-PCR of CDR3 regions yielded the TCR beta libraries. Each CDR3 protein is one row after TCRdb ran MiXCR on the multiplex PCR reads. The repertoire holds about 320,000 distinct CDR3 sequences, with about a sixth as singletons. The material was peripheral blood mononuclear cells (PBMCs), obtained at new diagnosis, from a patient treated with antithyroid drugs. These receptors all stem from a female donor with Graves disease.

This clonotype came up many times. The chain links TRBV12-3 or TRBV12-4 to TRBJ1-2, with unresolved D. Trimming shortened V by 5 bases and J by 8 bases, and 18 bases separated the two germline ends. The CDR3 consists of 14 residues. For the CDR3, the DNA is TGTGCCAGCAGTCCCAACCCGGGTATGGAGGGCTACACCTTC. This gives the protein CASSPNPGMEGYTF.

The rearrangement joins TRBV3-2 to TRBJ2-3; the DNA was not compared with TRBD1, the D call given in the table. TRBV3-2 is annotated as a pseudogene. This CDR3 contains 13 residues. As DNA, the CDR3 is TGTGCCAGCAGCCTGGAGGGGGAAAAGACGCAGTATTTT. Translated, it gives CASSLEGEKTQYF.

Notes on this clonotype: Just one base apart from a much larger clone, this may be a read error. The CDR3 does not close with the conserved phenylalanine or tryptophan, likely indicating a read error. The V gene is TRBV7-9, the J gene TRBJ2-7; TRBD2 agrees at 7 bases. Trimming took 5 bases from V and 0 from J; bases not matched to a gene: 4. Germline V gene sequence: CDR1 SEHNR, CDR2 FQNEAQ (reference sequence). The CDR3 is 14 residues long. The CDR3 is CASSKAGRSYEQYL. The CDR3 nucleotides read TGTGCCAGCAGCAAAGCGGGGCGCTCCTACGAGCAGTACCTC.

This clonotype was seen at least ten times. The rearrangement uses TRBV11-3 and TRBJ2-1, with 10 bases that match TRBD2. The CDR3 totals 16 residues. From germline, CDR1 is SGHNT and CDR2 YENEEA. The V segment lost 5 bases and the J segment 4 bases; nucleotides outside the gene matches: 8. The CDR3 DNA is TGTGCCAGCAGCGGATGGACTAGCGGCTTATACAATGAGCAGTTCTTC. This translates into CASSGWTSGLYNEQFF.

This clonotype was recorded at least ten times. J is TRBJ1-2 and V is TRBV7-9, with D maybe TRBD1 (6 bases). The germline V gene has CDR1 SEHNR and CDR2 FQNEAQ (reference sequence). Trimming pared 7 bases from V and 4 bases from J, leaving 13 bases between. The CDR3 extends over 13 amino acids. The CDR3: CASITDRTYGYTF. For the CDR3, the DNA is TGTGCCAGCATTACCGACAGGACCTATGGCTACACCTTC.

This clonotype occurred many times. The chain couples TRBV18 to TRBJ2-1; D gene unclear. CDR1 is KGHSH, CDR2 LQKENI, per germline. The V and J ends lost 2 bases and 5 bases respectively, with 13 bases between them. There are 15 residues in the CDR3. The CDR3 sequence: CASSPGARGNNEQFF. In nucleotides, the CDR3 is TGTGCCAGCTCACCAGGTGCGAGAGGAAACAATGAGCAGTTCTTC.

Concerning this clonotype itself: A read error is possible here, since a much larger clone lies one base away. The rearrangement links TRBV2 to TRBJ2-3; 10 bases are a match to TRBD2. Unmatched junction bases numbered 7, after V lost 8 bases and J lost 2 bases. The CDR3 contains 15 residues. Looked up from germline, CDR1 is SNHLY and CDR2 is FYNNEI. CDR3 sequence reads: CASGPGLAATDTQYF. For the CDR3, the DNA is TGTGCCAGCGGCCCAGGACTAGCGGCCACAGATACGCAGTATTTT. Variable domain in full (rest from reference TRBV2 and TRBJ2-3): EPEVTQTPSHQVTQMGQEVILRCVPISNHLYFYWYRQILGQKVEFLVSFYNNEISEKSEIFDDQFSVERPDGSNFTLKIRSTKLEDSAMYFCASGPGLAATDTQYFGPGTRLTVL.

In its sample, this clonotype was seen many times. This sequence joins TRBV2 and TRBJ2-7; tentatively, D is TRBD1 (5 bases). The CDR3 runs to 14 residues. The V end lost 5 bases, the J end lost 7 bases, and 18 bases lay between the germline ends. CDR1 SNHLY and CDR2 FYNNEI come from the germline V gene. CDR3 coding DNA: TGTGCCAGCAGTCTAGACCAGGGATTTCGGGAGCAGTACTTC. It translates to CASSLDQGFREQYF.

This clonotype was counted ten times or more. The chain couples TRBV7-2 to TRBJ1-1; a possible D gene is TRBD1 (5 bases). There are 17 residues in the CDR3. V lost 2 bases and J 3 bases, leaving 19 bases between the germline ends. In germline, CDR1 is SGHTA, CDR2 FQGNSA. In nucleotides, the CDR3 is TGTGCCAGCAGCTTAAGTTCAGCAGGGCGTCTTCACACTGAAGCTTTCTTT. Residues: CASSLSSAGRLHTEAFF.

The table lists this clonotype with a few counts. This rearrangement joins TRBV20-1 to TRBJ2-1, with a possible D match to TRBD2 (5 bases). The ends were cut back, 0 bases at V and 3 bases at J, with 15 bases in the middle. The CDR3 is 16 residues long. The germline CDR1 and CDR2 sequences are DFQATT and SNEGSKA (reference sequence). CDR3 amino acids: CSARDPETGNYNEQFF. CDR3 bases: TGCAGTGCTAGAGATCCAGAAACGGGAAACTACAATGAGCAGTTCTTC.

There are many counts of this clonotype. J is TRBJ2-7 and V is TRBV29-1; 8 nucleotides match TRBD1. The CDR3 has 12 amino acids. V dropped 7 bases and J dropped 3; count of bases not matched to a gene: 5. Germline V lookup: CDR1 SQVTM, CDR2 ANQGSEA. CDR3 sequence (DNA): TGCAGCGCCTTCGGACAGGGCTACGAGCAGTACTTC. Its protein is CSAFGQGYEQYF.

In its sample, this clonotype was seen many times. J is TRBJ2-3 and V is TRBV7-9; TRBD1 matches at 10 bases. This CDR3 region has 20 residues. Germline CDR1 reads SEHNR; CDR2 reads FQNEAQ (reference sequence). V lost 2 bases to trimming and J lost 8 bases; unmatched junction nucleotides: 22. The CDR3 spells CASSLKKLTGTGDKRGTQYF. For the CDR3, the DNA is TGTGCCAGCAGCTTAAAAAAACTGACCGGGACAGGGGACAAACGGGGTACGCAGTATTTT.

This clonotype occurred many times. The gene calls are TRBV12-3 or TRBV12-4 and TRBJ2-7; D may be TRBD1 (5 bases). The ends were cut back, 5 bases at V and 0 bases at J, with 8 bases in the middle. The CDR3 spans 13 residues. CDR3 DNA sequence: TGTGCCAGCAGTCGGACAACCTCCTACGAGCAGTACTTC. Translated: CASSRTTSYEQYF.

This clonotype was detected ten times or more. This chain connects TRBV7-9 to TRBJ1-2; TRBD1 agrees at 7 bases. Per germline, CDR1 SEHNR and CDR2 FQNEAQ (reference sequence). Trimming removed 5 bases from V and 8 bases from J; junction bases left unmatched: 14. CDR3 size: 15 residues. DNA of the CDR3: TGTGCCAGCAGCGCATATGAAACAGGGGATGGAGGCTACACCTTC. Translating it yields CASSAYETGDGGYTF.

This clonotype has more than one count but fewer than ten. This chain joins TRBV20-1 and TRBJ2-5; 16 bases match TRBD2. The CDR3 has 18 residues. The V segment lost 1 base and the J segment 1 base; nucleotides outside the gene matches: 6. Germline V gene data show CDR1 as DFQATT and CDR2 as SNEGSKA (reference sequence). The CDR3 nucleotides read TGCAGTGCTAGAGTTCCGGGACTAGCGGGAGGGATCCAAGAGACCCAGTACTTC. Encoded protein: CSARVPGLAGGIQETQYF.

This clonotype was detected only a few times. This clone may be a read error of a much larger clone one base away. The chain recombines TRBV27 with TRBJ2-3; D remains ambiguous. The J call may be wrong; the DNA end is better matched by TRBJ1-1. Per germline, CDR1 MNHEY and CDR2 SMNVEV (reference sequence). The CDR3 has 15 amino acids. The CDR3 nucleotides are TGTGCCAGCAGTTTAACGTCCGTCGGCGGCCGTGGGGCTTTCTTT. Translation: CASSLTSVGGRGAFF.

This clonotype was counted ten times or more. The V and J genes are TRBV30 and TRBJ2-7; D not resolved. V was cut by 3 bases and J by 1 base, with 4 bases left in between. The CDR3 totals 11 residues. Germline loops: CDR1 GTSNPN, CDR2 SVGIG (reference sequence). The CDR3 loop is CAWRGSYEQYF. As DNA, the CDR3 is TGTGCCTGGAGAGGTTCCTACGAGCAGTACTTC.

The V and J genes are TRBV28 and TRBJ1-6; tentative D call: TRBD1 (5 bases). Germline V gives CDR1 MDHEN, CDR2 SYDVKM. V lost 5 bases to trimming and J lost 6 bases, with 14 bases between them. There are 15 residues in the CDR3. CDR3 nucleotides: TGTGCCAGCAGTACCAGGGTCATCGGTAATTCACCCCTCCACTTT. It translates to CASSTRVIGNSPLHF.

In this sample, this clonotype turned up many times. The chain employs TRBV27 and TRBJ2-5; tentative D call: TRBD2 (5 bases). The germline V gene has CDR1 MNHEY and CDR2 SMNVEV (reference sequence). CDR3 length: 14 amino acids. Trimming took off 4 bases at V and 7 bases at J, with 16 bases between the two ends. The CDR3 reads CASSSPYRAGTQYF. The CDR3 DNA is TGTGCCAGCAGTTCCCCGTATCGTGCGGGGACCCAGTACTTC.